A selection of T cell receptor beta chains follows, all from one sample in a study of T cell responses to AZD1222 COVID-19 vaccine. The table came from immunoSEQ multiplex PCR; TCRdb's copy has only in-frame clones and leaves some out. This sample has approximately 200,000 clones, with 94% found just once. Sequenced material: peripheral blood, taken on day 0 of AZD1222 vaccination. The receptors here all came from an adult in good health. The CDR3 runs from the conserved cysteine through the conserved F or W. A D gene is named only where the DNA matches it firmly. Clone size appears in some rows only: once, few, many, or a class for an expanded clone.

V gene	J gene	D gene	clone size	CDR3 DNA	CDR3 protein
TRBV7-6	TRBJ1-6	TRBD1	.	TGTGCCAGCAGCTCCAGGGGGGAAGTTTCGGGTTCACCCCTCCACTTT	CASSSRGEVSGSPLHF
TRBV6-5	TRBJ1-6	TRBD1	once	TGTGCCAGCAGTAACAGGGGGAGCTCACCCCTCCACTTT	CASSNRGSSPLHF
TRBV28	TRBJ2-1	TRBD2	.	TGTGCCAGCAGCCCATCTAGCGGTTCCTACAATGAGCAGTTCTTC	CASSPSSGSYNEQFF
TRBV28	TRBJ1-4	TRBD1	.	TGTGCCAGCAGTCCAGGGGGCCCTAATGAAAAACTGTTTTTT	CASSPGGPNEKLFF
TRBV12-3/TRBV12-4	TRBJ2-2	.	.	TGTGCCAGCAGCCTCGTAGAGGCCGGGGAGCTGTTTTTT	CASSLVEAGELFF
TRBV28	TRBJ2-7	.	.	TGTGCCAGCAGGTGGCCGGGACTCCACTACGAGCAGTACTTC	CASRWPGLHYEQYF
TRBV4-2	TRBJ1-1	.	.	TGTGCCAGCAGCCAAGTGAGGGGCCCCGAAGCTTTCTTT	CASSQVRGPEAFF
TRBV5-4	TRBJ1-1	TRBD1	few	TGTGCCAGCAGCTTTCTGGGGACAGGGAAGATGAACACTGAAGCTTTCTTT	CASSFLGTGKMNTEAFF
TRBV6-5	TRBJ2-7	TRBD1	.	TGTGCCAGCACCATCGGGACAGGGTTGTACGAGCAGTACTTC	CASTIGTGLYEQYF
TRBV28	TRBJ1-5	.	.	TGTGCCAGCAGTTTATGGCCGGGGGGCCTTGCGAGCAATCAGCCCCAGCATTTT	CASSLWPGGLASNQPQHF
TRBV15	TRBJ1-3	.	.	TGTGCCACCAGCTGGACAGTATCTGGAAACACCATATATTTT	CATSWTVSGNTIYF
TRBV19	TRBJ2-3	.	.	TGTGCCAGTAGTATAGGGGGGATCCCTAACACAGATACGCAGTATTTT	CASSIGGIPNTDTQYF
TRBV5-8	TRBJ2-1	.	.	TGTGCCAGCAGCTTGGTTGCGGTAAGCTCCTACAATGAGCAGTTCTTC	CASSLVAVSSYNEQFF
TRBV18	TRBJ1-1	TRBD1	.	TGTGCCAGCTCACCAATCACAACAGGGGGTGAGTCTTTCTTT	CASSPITTGGESFF
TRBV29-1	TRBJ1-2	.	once	TGCAGCGTTGTAAGGTCCCCTGCCGGAGCTAACTATGGCTACACCTTC	CSVVRSPAGANYGYTF
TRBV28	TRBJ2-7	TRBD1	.	TGTGCCAGCAGTTTTCCTCTGGCGGGACAGGGTTACGAGCAGTACTTC	CASSFPLAGQGYEQYF
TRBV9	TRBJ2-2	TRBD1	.	TGTGCCAGCAGCATCCAACAGGGGCCCGGGGAGCTGTTTTTT	CASSIQQGPGELFF
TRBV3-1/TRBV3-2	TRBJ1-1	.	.	TGTGCCAGCAGCCAAGGCAGGCGGCTGATGAACACTGAAGCTTTCTTT	CASSQGRRLMNTEAFF
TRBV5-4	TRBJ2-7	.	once	TGTGCCAGCAGCTTGGCCGCTACCCTCGGCGAGCAGTACTTC	CASSLAATLGEQYF
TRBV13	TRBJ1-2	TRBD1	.	TGTGCCAGCAGCCTAGGACAGGGCAACTATGGCTACACCTTC	CASSLGQGNYGYTF
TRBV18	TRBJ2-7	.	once	TGTGCCAGCTCACCACCTGCGGGGTCGGTCTACGAGCAGTACTTC	CASSPPAGSVYEQYF
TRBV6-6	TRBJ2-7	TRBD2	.	TGTGCCAGCAGTTGGAGTATTAGCGGGGGATCCTACGAGCAGTACTTC	CASSWSISGGSYEQYF
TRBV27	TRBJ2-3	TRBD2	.	TGTGCCAGCAGTTTATTCCCCCCGATTTGGGAGGGCCGGAGAGATACGCAGTATTTT	CASSLFPPIWEGRRDTQYF
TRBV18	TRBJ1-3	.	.	TGTGCCAGCTCACCCCTCCCGGGAACCTCTGGAAACACCATATATTTT	CASSPLPGTSGNTIYF
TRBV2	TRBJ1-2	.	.	TGTGCCAGCAGCTCTGACAGTCGCACGAACTATGGCTACACCTTC	CASSSDSRTNYGYTF
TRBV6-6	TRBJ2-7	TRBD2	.	TGTGCCAGCAGTACCGCGGGGGGTCTGTCCTACGAGCAGTACTTC	CASSTAGGLSYEQYF
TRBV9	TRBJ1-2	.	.	TGTGCCAGCAGCGTAGAAAGCGACCCATTCTATGGCTACACCTTC	CASSVESDPFYGYTF
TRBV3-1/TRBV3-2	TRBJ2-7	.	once	TGTGCCAGCAGCCAAGTGGGGCGTGGCGAGCAGTACTTC	CASSQVGRGEQYF
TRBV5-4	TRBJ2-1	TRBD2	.	TGTGCCAGCAGCTTGTGGCTAGCGGCCTACAATGAGCAGTTCTTC	CASSLWLAAYNEQFF
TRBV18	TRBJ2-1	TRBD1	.	TGTGCCAGCTCACCACCGGGACAGGGGGGGGGTGAGCAGTTCTTC	CASSPPGQGGGEQFF
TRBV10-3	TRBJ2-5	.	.	TGTGCCATCGGCGGGGCCCAAGAGACCCAGTACTTC	CAIGGAQETQYF
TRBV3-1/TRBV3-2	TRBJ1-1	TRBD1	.	TGTGCCAGCAGCCACGCCGGGACAGGGGGCCGTGACACTGAAGCTTTCTTT	CASSHAGTGGRDTEAFF
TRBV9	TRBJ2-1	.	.	TGTGCCAGCAGTCCCACGCAGACACCGAGCTCCTACAATGAGCAGTTCTTC	CASSPTQTPSSYNEQFF
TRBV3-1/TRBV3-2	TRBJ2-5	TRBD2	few	TGTGCCAGCAGCCAGATTAGCGGGAGTTCGAAGACCCAGTACTTC	CASSQISGSSKTQYF
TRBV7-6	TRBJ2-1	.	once	TGTGCCAGCAGCTTAGAGGGCAATGAGCAGTTCTTC	CASSLEGNEQFF
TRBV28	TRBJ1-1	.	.	TGTGCCATTCACACCCCTGTGAACACTGAAGCTTTCTTT	CAIHTPVNTEAFF
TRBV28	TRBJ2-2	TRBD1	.	TGTGCCAGCACCAACCCCGCGGGACAGGGGTTTGCCGGGGAGCTGTTTTTT	CASTNPAGQGFAGELFF
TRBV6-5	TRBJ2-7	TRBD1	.	TGTGCCAGCAGTTACTATCCAGGGGGCGGATACGAGCAGTACTTC	CASSYYPGGGYEQYF
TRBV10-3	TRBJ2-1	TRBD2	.	TGTGCCATCAGTGAGCCCCCGGGACTAGCGGGAGTGGAGCAGTTCTTC	CAISEPPGLAGVEQFF
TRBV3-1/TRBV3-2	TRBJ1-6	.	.	TGTGCCAGCAGCCAGCGGGCCTCCTATAATTCACCCCTCCACTTT	CASSQRASYNSPLHF